This T cell receptor beta chain came from a study of spatial heterogeneity in lung cancer. Every TCR cDNA molecule carried a tag that served as a unique molecular identifier. MiXCR was run by TCRdb on the 5' RACE reads, yielding one entry per CDR3 protein. The table has about 38,000 distinct CDR3 sequences, 5.2% seen once. As to time point: sample taken at primary tumor resection. Whole RNA from tumor, nontumor lung or frozen PBMC was sequenced unsorted. The CDR3 spans 14 residues. Unmatched junction bases numbered 8, after V lost 8 bases and J lost 3 bases. CDR1 is MNHNY, CDR2 SVGAGI, per germline (reference sequence).

The chain joins TRBV6-6 to TRBJ2-3; 7 nucleotides align to TRBD2. Sequenced here: PBMCs, sampled at surgery. The receptor was isolated from a female donor with early-stage non-small cell lung cancer. CDR3 DNA sequence: TGTGCCAGCTGGGGCACTAGCGATACAGATACGCAGTATTTT. It translates to CASWGTSDTDTQYF.